This T cell receptor (beta chain) stems from a study of T cells in Graves' hyperthyroidism and ophthalmopathy. This clonotype was detected many times. Orbital computed tomography and thyroid ultrasound, together with serum TRAb and thyroxine and clinical symptoms, were used for diagnoses. Amplification yielded TCR beta CDR3 regions, with RNA transcripts as the source. The TCR CDR3 was amplified in a first-round RT-PCR using the HTBI primer set. TCRdb fed the multiplex PCR reads into MiXCR, producing one record per CDR3 protein. The data contain 90,000 to 120,000 distinct CDR3 sequences, 16% of them singletons. V lost 0 bases, J lost 4 bases, and 13 bases lay in between. The CDR3 spans 16 residues. CDR1 and CDR2 (germline): MGHRA, YSYEKL.

The sequenced material came from blood. The source is a woman between 50 and 59 years old with Graves' hyperthyroidism. V and J are TRBV4-1 and TRBJ1-5; possibly TRBD1 for D (6 bases). The CDR3, as DNA: TGCGCCAGCAGCCAAGATTGGACAGCCCAAAATCAGCCCCAGCATTTT. Protein product: CASSQDWTAQNQPQHF.